Sequencing of this T cell receptor beta chain was carried out in a study of human T cells and chemical hapten exposure (dated by TCRdb to about 2021). Regarding the study in general: For sensitization, 2% DPC in acetone was applied to an approximately 2 cm by approximately 2 cm area of upper inner arm skin. Weekly therapeutic DPC doses were additionally applied to the scalp of patients throughout the roughly 22-week study period. Patch testing was performed on the upper back with Finn chambers containing 0.01% DPC, and the patch tests were scored after 6 days according to International Contact Dermatitis Research Group standards. The patient cohort, mostly female, included alopecia areata with under or over 50% scalp involvement, alopecia totalis and alopecia universalis. Libraries were combined into a pool for sequencing, and differences in TCR yield between samples came mainly from small differences in library volumes within the pool. In alopecia patients, the study followed how the peripheral blood TCR repertoire changed in vivo over primary and secondary sensitization to diphenylcyclopropenone (DPC), a hapten. Blood samples were taken from patients before sensitization (week 0) and at 2, 6 and about 24 weeks after DPC sensitization. Blood for TCR sequencing was provided by twenty-nine alopecia patients at one to four time points (pre-sensitization, 2, 6 and 24 weeks). Results the study describes overall, beyond this receptor: The number of TCRs above 1 in 1000 frequency did not change with DPC sensitization; there was no evidence of global repertoire structure alterations. Alopecia, a presumed autoimmune disease, was present in all patients, so the immune response of the patients might differ from that of healthy individuals. Significantly more large CDR3 similarity clusters were formed by expanded TCRs than by pre-sensitization or healthy control sets, consistent with antigen-driven responses. A positive correlation was found between the number of PT1 expanded TCRs and patch test score, with significance reached at thresholds 8, 16 and 32 but not 4. Repeated subsampling changed both the strength of the expansion versus patch-test correlation and the threshold at which that correlation became significant.

Trimming leaves V shorter by 0 bases and J shorter by 5 bases, with the junction holding 2 bases beyond the gene matches. Including cysteine and phenylalanine, the CDR3 has 16 amino acids. This entry keeps only the CDR3 DNA: 48 bases, framed from base 1. CDR1 and CDR2 are read off the germline V gene as LGHNA and YNFKEQ. The library was obtained by RACE. The sequencer listed for this sample is NextSeq 500. During library preparation, unique molecular identifiers were attached to individual cDNA molecules so that TCRs could be counted in a quantitative, reproducible way. For every blood RNA sample, sequencing covered both the TCR alpha and TCR beta chains. Processing in the source paper ran as follows. Samples had a median of roughly 99,000 TCRs, with a range from about 23,224 to 750,000. The Decombinator software suite was used to annotate V, J and CDR3 in the TCR reads. For PS versus PT1 abundance plots, all samples were subsampled to the same number of TCRs (28,000). Expanded TCRs were defined as absent before sensitization and observed at least eight times at the 2-week time point. TCRdb trimmed public reads at Q25 via fastp, called clones via MiXCR and kept in-frame beta chains. Records with the same CDR3 protein are collapsed into one entry carrying the most frequent genes and DNA. The V and J calls and clone size are TCRdb's, not the authors'. A total of 150,000 to 200,000 distinct CDR3 sequences appear in this sample, roughly 26% of them only once. Approximately 2.3% of the sample lies in the top ten.

This clonotype was observed a handful of times. No antigen is known for it. No base-level quality is on record; no much larger clone is a single base apart. Sample time point, as interpreted from the label and publication: patch test 3, about 24 weeks after DPC sensitization. The treatment or condition label, as the study defines it: therapeutic diphenylcyclopropenone sensitization with weekly scalp DPC. At each patch-test visit, blood was drawn before the patch test was applied. Eligible patients were aged 18 to 70, diagnosed with alopecia, deemed suitable for DPC therapy, and excluded if pregnant. Total RNA was extracted from unfractionated whole blood collected in Tempus Blood RNA tubes.

The chain is made from TRBV4-2 and TRBJ2-1; 12 bases in the junction line up with TRBD2. Sequencing used whole blood, obtained in connection with sensitization to the hapten diphenylcyclopropenone (DPC). This receptor was taken from a young woman with alopecia areata. Some clones in this sample may be carry-over from other donors' samples. The CDR3 protein sequence reads: CASSQDSSGRDNEQFF. The DNA sequence is given as TGTGCCAGCAGCCAAGATTCTAGCGGGAGGGACAATGAGCAGTTCTTC.